This T cell receptor (beta chain) was sequenced in a study of blood T cells in healthy people across ages. A second PCR of roughly 6 to 12 cycles used a sample-barcoded 5' primer and a J-beta primer mix. MiXCR was run by TCRdb on the 5' RACE reads, yielding one entry per CDR3 protein. This sample has around 2 million distinct CDR3 sequences, with about 39% found just once. The CDR3 runs to 15 residues. Deletions cut 3 bases from V and 4 bases from J, with 16 bases between. Germline CDR1 and CDR2: SGHRS and YFSETQ. The TCR was taken from a human donor in good health. The source material was blood. V gene TRBV5-1 combines with J gene TRBJ1-2, with D tentatively TRBD1 (6 bases). CDR3 DNA: TGCGCCAGCAGCTGGGATAGGGGGACCGTCTATGGCTACACCTTC. Amino acid sequence: CASSWDRGTVYGYTF.